A selection of T cell receptor beta chains follows, all from one sample in a study of T cells in Graves' hyperthyroidism and ophthalmopathy. Via MiXCR, TCRdb re-called the multiplex PCR reads, giving one row per CDR3 protein. The table records about 840,000 distinct CDR3 sequences, 38% of them present only once. Sample: blood. The receptors originated from a man in his late teens or twenties with Graves' hyperthyroidism. Both conserved end residues are part of each CDR3. The D gene is left open where the match is weak. The size of a clone is reported for some rows only, either as once, few or many, or as a class for expanded clones.

>NA|TRBJ1-1|NA|TRBV2
TGTGCCAGCAGTGACCCACGCCTAGAGGACTTC
CASSDPRLEDF
>TRBD1|TRBJ1-1|many|TRBV29-1
TGCAGCGTCCGGACAGGGAATATACCTGAAGCTTTCTTT
CSVRTGNIPEAFF
>TRBD2|TRBJ2-5|NA|TRBV25-1
TGTGCCAGCAGTGAATGGGAGGGAAAGGAGACCCAGTACTTC
CASSEWEGKETQYF
>NA|TRBJ1-4|many|TRBV10-3
TGTGCCATCAGTGAGTCGAGCATAGGGTGGTATTCGGATGAAAAACTGTTTTTT
CAISESSIGWYSDEKLFF
>TRBD2|TRBJ2-7|NA|TRBV9
TGTGCCAGCAGCTTGCTAGCGGGGGGCTCCAGCTCCTACGAGCAGTACTTC
CASSLLAGGSSSYEQYF
>NA|TRBJ1-6|NA|TRBV6-6
TGTGCCAGCATTGGACAGACCGGACCCCTCCACTTT
CASIGQTGPLHF
>NA|TRBJ2-6|many|TRBV12-3/TRBV12-4
TGTGCCAGCACCCTAACCTCTGGGGCCAACGTCCTGACTTTC
CASTLTSGANVLTF
>NA|TRBJ2-3|once|TRBV19
TGTGCCAGTAGTATCATGGACAGTTCATCGGATACGCAGTATTTT
CASSIMDSSSDTQYF
>TRBD1|TRBJ1-2|many|TRBV29-1
TGCAGCGTTGGGGGACAGCACCGACTCTATGGCTACACCTTC
CSVGGQHRLYGYTF
>NA|TRBJ1-2|many|TRBV19
TGTGCCAGTAGTATCGGGGTTTTCGGCTATGGCTACACCTTC
CASSIGVFGYGYTF
>NA|TRBJ1-5|many|TRBV19
TGTGCCAGTAGTAAAACTACTCGACATAGCAATCAGCCCCAGCATTTT
CASSKTTRHSNQPQHF
>NA|TRBJ2-7|many|TRBV4-1
TGCGCCAGCAGCCAAGCGGTCCTCTACGAGCAGTACTTC
CASSQAVLYEQYF
>TRBD1|TRBJ1-6|many|TRBV12-3/TRBV12-4
TGTGCCAGCAGTTGGGACAGGGGGAATTCACCCCTCCACTTT
CASSWDRGNSPLHF
>TRBD2|TRBJ2-2|NA|TRBV7-2
TGTGCCAGCAGCTGGGCAGAGCGGGAGTACACCGGGGAGCTGTTTTTT
CASSWAEREYTGELFF
>NA|TRBJ2-7|NA|TRBV20-1
TGCAGTGCTAGAGCAGCCCGAAGGGGCGGCGAGCAGTACTTC
CSARAARRGGEQYF
>NA|TRBJ1-1|many|TRBV29-1
TGCAGCGTCCACAGTGGGAGGTTGCACACTGAAGCTTTCTTT
CSVHSGRLHTEAFF
>TRBD1|TRBJ2-3|NA|TRBV2
TGTGCCAGCAGTTATGACAGGGGAGAGGATTATTTT
CASSYDRGEDYF
>NA|TRBJ1-2|NA|TRBV10-2
TGTGCCAGCAGTGAAGAGGTGGGGGACAACTATGGCTACACCTTC
CASSEEVGDNYGYTF
>NA|TRBJ1-6|once|TRBV2
TGTGCCAGCTCCCGGGCCGATAATTCACCCCTCCACTTT
CASSRADNSPLHF
>NA|TRBJ2-5|few|TRBV12-3/TRBV12-4
TGTGCCAGCAGCAGACACGACAGGGAGGCCCAGTACTTC
CASSRHDREAQYF
>NA|TRBJ1-6|many|TRBV2
NA
CASILDSGFSSPLHF
>NA|TRBJ1-4|NA|TRBV11-3
TGTGCCAGCAGCCGCGGGGGAAAACTGTTTTTT
CASSRGGKLFF
>TRBD1|TRBJ2-7|NA|TRBV11-2
TGTGCCAGCAGCTTATGGGACAGTTTCTCCTACGAGCAGTACTTC
CASSLWDSFSYEQYF
>NA|TRBJ2-5|few|TRBV6-5
TGTGCCAGCAGTCCAGGGGCGAAGACCCAGTACTTC
CASSPGAKTQYF
>NA|TRBJ1-4|NA|TRBV11-2
TGTGCCAGCAGCTTAGCCTCCGGGGCATCCCACCCCTCAACTAATGAAAAACTGTTTTTT
CASSLASGASHPSTNEKLFF
>TRBD2|TRBJ2-2|NA|TRBV19
TGTGCCAGTACCAGGAGTGGTGGTAGCGGGAGGAAGGGAGCCGGGGAGCTGTTTTTT
CASTRSGGSGRKGAGELFF
>NA|TRBJ2-6|many|TRBV10-3
TGTGCCATCAGTGAATCGGCGGGGGCCAACGTCCTGACTTTC
CAISESAGANVLTF
>TRBD1|TRBJ1-2|many|TRBV20-1
TGCAGTGCTCCCACGGACAGGGTCAGCTATGGCTACACCTTC
CSAPTDRVSYGYTF
>NA|TRBJ2-7|many|TRBV10-3
TGTGCCATCAGTGAGTCCCAGGGAACCTACGAGCAGTACTTC
CAISESQGTYEQYF
>TRBD2|TRBJ2-7|many|TRBV7-8
TGTGCCAGCAGCGCCCTAGCGGGGTCCTACGAGCAGTACTTC
CASSALAGSYEQYF
>NA|TRBJ1-6|many|TRBV12-3/TRBV12-4
TGTGCCAGCAGACCCGGGAATTCACCCCTCCACTTT
CASRPGNSPLHF
>NA|TRBJ2-2|many|TRBV29-1
TGCAGCGTTGAAGAGGGGGCGGGCACCGGGGAGCTGTTTTTT
CSVEEGAGTGELFF
>TRBD1|TRBJ2-7|NA|TRBV12-3/TRBV12-4
TGTGCCAGCAAGTCCGGGACAGGGTCCCCCGAGCAGTACTTC
CASKSGTGSPEQYF
>NA|TRBJ1-2|few|TRBV29-1
TGCAGCGTTGAAGGCCCCCCTCCCGGCAGGACCTTC
CSVEGPPPGRTF
>NA|TRBJ1-5|NA|TRBV29-1
TGCAGCGTTCCTGGACTGGGGGAGACCCAGCATTTT
CSVPGLGETQHF
>TRBD2|TRBJ2-7|NA|TRBV20-1
TGCAGTGCTAGCCGCGGGAGTAACCACGAGCAGTACTTC
CSASRGSNHEQYF
>TRBD1|TRBJ1-2|NA|TRBV13
TGTGCCAGCTCACGATCGGGACAGAACTATGGCTACACCTTC
CASSRSGQNYGYTF
>TRBD2|TRBJ2-5|NA|TRBV5-4
TGTGCCAGCAGCCCCTGGACTAGCGGGGGTCTTCAAGAGACCCAGTACTTC
CASSPWTSGGLQETQYF
>NA|TRBJ2-6|many|TRBV9
TGTGCCAGCAGCGTAGACATCCAGGTTGGGGCCAACGTCCTGACTTTC
CASSVDIQVGANVLTF
>NA|TRBJ1-1|NA|TRBV29-1
TGCAGCTATTCAGTCTACACTGAAGCTTTCTTT
CSYSVYTEAFF
>NA|TRBJ2-7|few|TRBV7-9
TGTGCCAGCAGCGACCCACAGGTTGCCTACGAGCAGTACTTC
CASSDPQVAYEQYF
>TRBD1|TRBJ1-2|NA|TRBV10-3
TGTGCCATCAGTGAGGACGCCGTTCGGACAGGGGACCCTTTGTACTATGGCTACACCTTC
CAISEDAVRTGDPLYYGYTF
>NA|TRBJ1-1|many|TRBV5-4
TGTGCCAGCAGCTTAGTGCAGGGGACTGAAGCTTTCTTT
CASSLVQGTEAFF
>NA|TRBJ2-2|NA|TRBV4-2
TGTGCCAGCAGCCAAGGGGCTAGTGGTATCGGGGAGCTGTTTTTT
CASSQGASGIGELFF
>TRBD1|TRBJ1-1|NA|TRBV6-2/TRBV6-3
TGTGCCAGCATACGGGACAGCTTAACTGAAGCTTTCTTT
CASIRDSLTEAFF
>TRBD1|TRBJ1-4|NA|TRBV29-1
TGCAGCGTTGAACTAGGGACAGGGGAAGAAAGACCGTTTTTT
CSVELGTGEERPFF
>NA|TRBJ1-5|NA|TRBV12-3/TRBV12-4
TGTGCCAGCAGTCAATATTGGGATCAGCCCCAGCATTTT
CASSQYWDQPQHF
>NA|TRBJ2-3|NA|TRBV6-2/TRBV6-3
TGTGCCAGCAGTCCCCCTGGAGATACGCAGTATTTT
CASSPPGDTQYF
>NA|TRBJ1-2|NA|TRBV12-3/TRBV12-4
TGTGCCAGCAGCCATGCTCCCATGGGTGGCTACACCTTC
CASSHAPMGGYTF
>NA|TRBJ2-2|NA|TRBV25-1
TGTGCCAGCAGTTCCCTACTCAGGGGAAGGACCGGGGAGCTGTTTTTT
CASSSLLRGRTGELFF